Following are 31 T cell receptor beta chains from one sample sequenced in a study of radiotherapy plus CTLA-4 blockade in lung cancer. This table comes from immunoSEQ multiplex PCR, and its TCRdb copy is limited to in-frame clones, with some not included. The sample includes around 130,000 clones, 90% of them seen just once. This material consisted of peripheral blood, taken from a patient treated with radiotherapy plus ipilimumab. The receptors were gathered from a human donor with non-small cell lung cancer that progressed on radiotherapy plus ipilimumab.

The chain carries TRBV5-1 and TRBJ1-4; D possibly corresponds to TRBD1 (5 bases). Trimming took off 4 bases at V and 8 bases at J, with 18 bases between the two ends. CDR3 length: 15 amino acids. Germline assignment: CDR1 SGHRS and CDR2 YFSETQ. CDR3 DNA sequence: TGCGCCAGCAGCAAAGGGGTGACTTCCTTAGAAAAACTGTTTTTT. Translating it yields CASSKGVTSLEKLFF.

The chain recombines TRBV5-1 with TRBJ2-2, with TRBD2 identical over 9 bases. Germline-derived CDR1 and CDR2 are SGHRS and YFSETQ. With 1 base clipped from V and 7 bases from J, the junction kept 11 bases outside the gene matches. The CDR3 is 17 residues long. Written as DNA, the CDR3 is TGCGCCAGCAGCTTGTCGCCAGCGGGAGGTCAGGGCGGGGAGCTGTTTTTT. Protein product: CASSLSPAGGQGGELFF. Based on the CDR3 plus reference TRBV5-1 and TRBJ2-2, the full variable domain is KAGVTQTPRYLIKTRGQQVTLSCSPISGHRSVSWYQQTPGQGLQFLFEYFSETQRNKGNFPGRFSGRQFSNSRSEMNVSTLELGDSALYLCASSLSPAGGQGGELFFGEGSRLTVL.

The chain employs TRBV10-1 and TRBJ2-3; the D gene is possibly TRBD2 (5 bases). The V end lost 4 bases, the J end lost 1 base, and 15 bases lay between the germline ends. Germline CDR1 and CDR2: WNHNN and SYGVQD (reference sequence). CDR3 length: 16 amino acids. The CDR3 is CASSVGGLSRTDTQYF. For the CDR3, the DNA is TGCGCCAGCAGTGTTGGCGGGTTATCGCGCACAGATACGCAGTATTTT.

The rearrangement joins TRBV6-1 to TRBJ1-2; 7 bases fit TRBD1. The junction had 9 bases not matched to a gene; V was cut back by 4 bases and J by 4 bases. This CDR3 has 15 amino acids. Germline CDR1 is MNHNS and CDR2 is SASEGT. Here the CDR3 DNA reads TGTGCCAGCAGTGCGGCCGGGACAGCTTCCTATGGCTACACCTTC. Translating gives CASSAAGTASYGYTF.

The CDR3 DNA reads as TGTGCCAGCAGTGAATCGGGGGCGAGCGTTGAAAAACTGTTTTTT. This gives the protein CASSESGASVEKLFF. The chain combines TRBV2 with TRBJ1-4; D perhaps matches TRBD1 (6 bases). This CDR3 is built from 15 residues. The V and J ends lost 2 bases and 7 bases respectively, with 14 bases between them. CDR1 and CDR2 (germline): SNHLY, FYNNEI. The entire variable domain, with the rest obtained from reference TRBV2 and TRBJ1-4, is as follows: EPEVTQTPSHQVTQMGQEVILRCVPISNHLYFYWYRQILGQKVEFLVSFYNNEISEKSEIFDDQFSVERPDGSNFTLKIRSTKLEDSAMYFCASSESGASVEKLFFGSGTQLSVL.

CDR3 amino acids: CASSTLGEMNIQYF. In DNA form, the CDR3 reads TGTGCCAGCAGCACCCTGGGGGAGATGAACATTCAGTACTTC. This chain joins TRBV5-6 and TRBJ2-4; D possibly matches TRBD1 or TRBD2 (5 bases each). V dropped 4 bases and J dropped 7 bases, with 15 bases sitting between them. This CDR3 contains 14 residues. Looked up from germline, CDR1 is SGHDT and CDR2 is YYEEEE.

To note about this clone: Other DNA sequences in the sample encode the same CDR3. The CDR3 region is CSAPGNTEAFF. CDR3 coding DNA: TGCAGTGCCCCTGGGAACACTGAAGCTTTCTTT. The V call is TRBV20-1, the J call TRBJ1-1; no firm D call. There are 11 residues in the CDR3. The germline gives CDR1 DFQATT, CDR2 SNEGSKA (reference sequence). The ends were cut back, 6 bases at V and 1 base at J, with 6 bases in the middle.

This rearrangement joins TRBV5-1 to TRBJ2-1; D gene uncertain. V was cut by 0 bases and J by 0 bases, with 16 bases left in between. This CDR3 spans 18 amino acids. Germline values: CDR1 SGHRS, CDR2 YFSETQ. The CDR3 bases are TGCGCCAGCAGCTTGGCCGAATTTCGAGCGAGCTCCTACAATGAGCAGTTCTTC. Translating gives CASSLAEFRASSYNEQFF. The full variable domain, with the rest looked up from reference TRBV5-1 and TRBJ2-1, is KAGVTQTPRYLIKTRGQQVTLSCSPISGHRSVSWYQQTPGQGLQFLFEYFSETQRNKGNFPGRFSGRQFSNSRSEMNVSTLELGDSALYLCASSLAEFRASSYNEQFFGPGTRLTVL.

This chain links TRBV11-2 with TRBJ2-2; D remains ambiguous. CDR3 size: 13 residues. CDR1 and CDR2 (germline): SGHAT, FQNNGV. V dropped 6 bases and J dropped 4 bases, with 9 bases sitting between them. CDR3 in DNA: TGTGCCAGCAGAAAGGAATTCACCGGGGAGCTGTTTTTT. This sequence encodes CASRKEFTGELFF.

The rearrangement uses TRBV2 and TRBJ1-2, with 7 bases aligning to TRBD1. J gave up 8 bases and V 4 bases, and 7 bases lay outside the gene matches. Looked up from germline, CDR1 is SNHLY and CDR2 is FYNNEI. The CDR3 has 13 amino acids. CDR3 coding DNA: TGTGCCAGCAGTGGATCAGAAGGGGGCGGCTACACCTTC. This gives the protein CASSGSEGGGYTF.

The V gene is TRBV19, the J gene TRBJ1-1, with 8 bases fitting TRBD1. Trimming took 9 bases from V and 4 from J; bases not matched to a gene: 16. The CDR3 spans 16 residues. From germline, CDR1 is LNHDA and CDR2 SQIVND (reference sequence). The CDR3 DNA reads as TGTGCCAGCTACGGGCCAGGGGGCGCGAAGAGCACTGAAGCTTTCTTT. The encoded protein is CASYGPGGAKSTEAFF.

This chain connects TRBV2 to TRBJ2-1; 16 bases map to TRBD2. The CDR3 sequence is 14 residues long. Unmatched junction bases numbered 6, after V lost 10 bases and J lost 9 bases. Per germline, CDR1 SNHLY and CDR2 FYNNEI. CDR3 in amino acids: CATKGTSGRGEQFF. Here the CDR3 DNA reads TGTGCCACCAAAGGGACTAGCGGGAGGGGTGAGCAGTTCTTC.

This clone occurred once. The CDR3 DNA is TGTGCCAGCAGTTACGGGACGGAGAACACTGAAGCTTTCTTT. Translation: CASSYGTENTEAFF. The chain combines TRBV6-5 with TRBJ1-1; maybe TRBD1 (5 bases). The CDR3 covers 14 residues. CDR1 and CDR2 (germline): MNHEY, SVGAGI. V shed 2 bases and J shed 1 base, with 8 bases lying between them.

This chain joins TRBV6-1 and TRBJ2-7; 9 positions agree with TRBD2. The V gene's germline CDR1 is MNHNS and CDR2 SASEGT. CDR3 length equals 14 residues. Trimming at V came to 8 bases and at J to 2 bases, leaving 7 bases not matched to a gene. The CDR3 nucleotides are TGTGCCAGCGCCTTAGCGGGAGCGACCTACGAGCAGTACTTC. This gives the protein CASALAGATYEQYF.

The V gene is TRBV5-1, the J gene TRBJ1-2; D perhaps matches TRBD1 (5 bases). The CDR3 has 16 amino acids. Between the trimmed V and J ends, which lost 0 bases and 6 bases, there was a span of 18 bases. The germline CDR1 and CDR2 sequences are SGHRS and YFSETQ. This CDR3 is CASSLAEGTRMDGYTF. CDR3 nucleotide sequence: TGCGCCAGCAGCTTGGCCGAGGGGACCCGGATGGATGGCTACACCTTC.

The chain combines TRBV27 with TRBJ1-2; 9 bases match TRBD1. CDR1 MNHEY and CDR2 SMNVEV come from the germline V gene (reference sequence). The ends lost 4 bases at V and 13 bases at J; junction bases unmatched: 10. This CDR3 is 13 amino acids long. The CDR3 DNA reads TGTGCCAGCAGTTCTAGGCCGGGACAGGGTTGCACCTTC. Protein product: CASSSRPGQGCTF.

The chain recombines TRBV6-1 with TRBJ1-2, with D hard to call. Per germline, CDR1 MNHNS and CDR2 SASEGT. The ends were cut back, 6 bases at V and 1 base at J, with 9 bases in the middle. This CDR3 contains 13 residues. CDR3 sequence reads: CASRSLLNYGYTF. CDR3 DNA: TGTGCCAGCAGATCACTACTTAACTATGGCTACACCTTC.

The chain recombines TRBV4-1 with TRBJ2-7; a weak D match, TRBD1 (6 bases). Germline CDR1 and CDR2: MGHRA and YSYEKL. CDR3 length equals 16 residues. Trimming stripped 1 base from V and 5 bases from J, with 18 bases between. CDR3 sequence (DNA): TGCGCCAGCAGCCAAGGTTGGCAGGGGCCGTTGAACGAGCAGTACTTC. This codes for CASSQGWQGPLNEQYF.

V and J are TRBV18 and TRBJ1-3; D unresolved. Trimming left V 0 bases short and J 1 base short, with 7 bases between. Germline V lookup: CDR1 KGHSH, CDR2 LQKENI. The length of the CDR3 is 15 residues. This CDR3 reads CASSPPTRSGNTIYF. CDR3 DNA: TGTGCCAGCTCACCACCTACCAGATCTGGAAACACCATATATTTT.

This clone showed up just once. The chain employs TRBV19 and TRBJ2-7; a possible D gene is TRBD1 (5 bases). Germline V gene sequence: CDR1 LNHDA, CDR2 SQIVND (reference sequence). V was cut by 4 bases and J by 2 bases, with 12 bases left in between. There are 14 residues in the CDR3. The chain's CDR3 is CASSSSTETYEQYF. The CDR3 DNA reads as TGTGCCAGTAGTAGTTCGACAGAGACCTACGAGCAGTACTTC.

The rearrangement links TRBV10-1 to TRBJ2-2, with 12 bases that match TRBD2. The CDR3 totals 18 residues. With 5 bases clipped from V and 5 bases from J, the junction kept 12 bases outside the gene matches. Germline CDR1 is WNHNN and CDR2 is SYGVQD (reference sequence). CDR3 sequence reads: CASSSHPSSGRATGELFF. CDR3 bases: TGCGCCAGCAGTTCCCACCCCTCTAGCGGGAGGGCGACCGGGGAGCTGTTTTTT.

In its sample, this clone was seen once. The genes are TRBV2 and TRBJ1-5, with D maybe TRBD1 (6 bases). Trimming shortened V by 6 bases and J by 3 bases, and 12 bases separated the two germline ends. The CDR3 sequence is 14 residues long. The V gene's germline CDR1 is SNHLY and CDR2 FYNNEI. The CDR3 nucleotides read TGTGCCAGCAGAAGACAGGAATTCAATCAGCCCCAGCATTTT. Protein: CASRRQEFNQPQHF.

The chain carries TRBV5-1 and TRBJ2-5, with 9 nucleotides matching TRBD1. Looked up from germline, CDR1 is SGHRS and CDR2 is YFSETQ. There are 15 residues in the CDR3. Germline trimming cut 5 bases from V and 3 bases from J; bases unmatched to any gene: 8. The CDR3 DNA is TGCGCCAGCAGGGACACAGGGGGCTCAGAAGAGACCCAGTACTTC. Its translation: CASRDTGGSEETQYF. The full variable domain, its missing parts supplied by reference TRBV5-1 and TRBJ2-5, is KAGVTQTPRYLIKTRGQQVTLSCSPISGHRSVSWYQQTPGQGLQFLFEYFSETQRNKGNFPGRFSGRQFSNSRSEMNVSTLELGDSALYLCASRDTGGSEETQYFGPGTRLLVL.

This rearrangement joins TRBV7-8 to TRBJ2-7; TRBD2 aligns across 11 bases. After removal of 8 bases from V and 3 bases from J, the junction contained 6 bases not matched to a gene. This CDR3 region has 14 residues. Germline-derived CDR1 and CDR2 are SGHVS and FQNEAQ. CDR3 residues: CASSRGLAVYEQYF. The CDR3 coding sequence is TGTGCCAGCTCGCGGGGACTAGCGGTCTACGAGCAGTACTTC.

The chain is built from TRBV5-5 and TRBJ1-2, with a tentative D call TRBD1 (6 bases). CDR3 length equals 15 residues. Germline CDR1 reads SGHKS; CDR2 reads YYEKEE (reference sequence). V dropped 0 bases and J dropped 4 bases, with 13 bases sitting between them. The CDR3 loop is CASSLDRDKIYGYTF. CDR3 DNA: TGTGCCAGCAGCTTGGACAGGGACAAGATCTATGGCTACACCTTC.

The CDR3 DNA follows: TGTGCCAGCAGTATCCCAGGGTGGCCTAAAGCTTTCTTT. This gives the protein CASSIPGWPKAFF. This sequence joins TRBV6-5 and TRBJ1-1; possible D gene TRBD1, 5 bases. The CDR3 is made up of 13 amino acids. Germline V CDR1 and CDR2: MNHEY, SVGAGI. The germline V and J ends were trimmed by 5 bases and 9 bases, with 16 bases remaining between them.

Concerning this clone itself: The sample carries other DNA sequences with the same CDR3. The gene calls are TRBV5-1 and TRBJ2-1; D is perhaps TRBD2 (6 bases). V lost 0 bases and J lost 2, with 9 bases in between. CDR1 is SGHRS, CDR2 YFSETQ, per germline. This CDR3 has 15 amino acids. The CDR3 reads CASSLAGGAYNEQFF. The DNA for the CDR3 is TGCGCCAGCAGCTTGGCAGGAGGGGCCTACAATGAGCAGTTCTTC.

This clone has only a few counts. The chain employs TRBV7-9 and TRBJ2-1, with 7 positions matching TRBD2. Per the germline V gene, CDR1 is SEHNR and CDR2 is FQNEAQ (reference sequence). This CDR3 has 16 residues. Trimming took 1 base from V and 9 from J; bases not matched to a gene: 12. CDR3 residues: CASSLGGGASGGEQFF. The DNA of the CDR3 is TGTGCCAGCAGCTTAGGCGGGGGAGCGTCCGGTGGTGAGCAGTTCTTC.

The chain carries TRBV5-1 and TRBJ2-5; 15 nucleotides match TRBD2. Germline V gene data show CDR1 as SGHRS and CDR2 as YFSETQ. Trimming cost V 4 bases and J 3 bases; bases outside gene matches: 4. The CDR3 has 16 residues. The CDR3 loop is CASSHGLAGGEETQYF. DNA of the CDR3: TGCGCCAGCAGCCATGGACTAGCGGGAGGGGAAGAGACCCAGTACTTC.

V gene TRBV27 combines with J gene TRBJ2-3; 7 nucleotides line up with TRBD2. The CDR3 has 16 amino acids. Trimming cost V 4 bases and J 2 bases; bases outside gene matches: 9. Germline assignment: CDR1 MNHEY and CDR2 SMNVEV (reference sequence). As DNA, the CDR3 is TGTGCCAGCAGTTCCCCTAGCGGAACCACCACAGATACGCAGTATTTT. It yields the protein CASSSPSGTTTDTQYF.

This clone was observed a single time. Other DNA sequences in this sample translate to the same CDR3. The chain couples TRBV18 to TRBJ2-7, with 7 bases aligning to TRBD2. Per germline, CDR1 KGHSH and CDR2 LQKENI. CDR3 length equals 14 residues. The V gene end was trimmed by 9 bases and the J gene end by 5 bases; junction bases not matched to a gene: 13. Here the CDR3 DNA reads TGTGCCAGTTCGCAACTAGCGAATTTCGACGAGCAGTACTTC. Its translation is CASSQLANFDEQYF.